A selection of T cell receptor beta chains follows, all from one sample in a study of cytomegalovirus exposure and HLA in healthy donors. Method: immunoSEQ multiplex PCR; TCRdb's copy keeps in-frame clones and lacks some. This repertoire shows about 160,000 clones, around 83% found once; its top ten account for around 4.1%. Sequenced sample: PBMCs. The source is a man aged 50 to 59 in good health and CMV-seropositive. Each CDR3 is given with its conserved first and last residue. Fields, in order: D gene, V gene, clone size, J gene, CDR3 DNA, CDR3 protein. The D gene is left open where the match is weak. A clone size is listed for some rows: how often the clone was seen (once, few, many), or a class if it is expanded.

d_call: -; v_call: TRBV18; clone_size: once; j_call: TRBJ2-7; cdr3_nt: TGTGCCAGCTCAACAGGGTCTACGGGATACGAGCAGTACTTC; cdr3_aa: CASSTGSTGYEQYF
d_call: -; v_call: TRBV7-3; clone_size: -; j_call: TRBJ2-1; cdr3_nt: TGTGCCAGCAGGGGAGGTCTCTATACCAATGAGCAGTTCTTC; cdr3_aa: CASRGGLYTNEQFF
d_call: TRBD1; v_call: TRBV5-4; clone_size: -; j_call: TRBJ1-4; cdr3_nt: TGTGCCAGCAGCTCCCCCGGGACAGGGGGCGCAACTAATGAAAAACTGTTTTTT; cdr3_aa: CASSSPGTGGATNEKLFF
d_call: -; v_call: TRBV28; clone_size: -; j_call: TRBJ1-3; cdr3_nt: TGTGCCAGCAGCTCGGGGTGGCACTCTGGAAACACCATATATTTT; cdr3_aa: CASSSGWHSGNTIYF
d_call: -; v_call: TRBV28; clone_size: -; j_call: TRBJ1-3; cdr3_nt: TGTGCCAGCAGTTTTGACAGCTGGAACACCATATATTTT; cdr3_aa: CASSFDSWNTIYF
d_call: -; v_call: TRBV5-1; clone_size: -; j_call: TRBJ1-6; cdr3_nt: TGCGCCAGCAGCCTCGATGGAGGACCGGGTAATTCACCCCTCCACTTT; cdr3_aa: CASSLDGGPGNSPLHF
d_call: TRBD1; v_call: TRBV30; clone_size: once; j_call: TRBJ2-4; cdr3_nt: TGTGCCTGGAGAAACTCTGTACAGGGGACAGTAGACCTAGCCAAAAACATTCAGTACTTC; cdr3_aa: CAWRNSVQGTVDLAKNIQYF
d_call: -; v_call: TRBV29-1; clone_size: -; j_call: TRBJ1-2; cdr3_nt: TGCAGCGTTGAAGATCCCCCTGCGGCTGGGTATGGCTACACCTTC; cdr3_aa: CSVEDPPAAGYGYTF
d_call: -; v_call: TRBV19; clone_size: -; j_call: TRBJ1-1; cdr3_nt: TGTGCCAGTTCAAACCCTGGACATCTGAACACTGAAGCTTTCTTT; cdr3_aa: CASSNPGHLNTEAFF
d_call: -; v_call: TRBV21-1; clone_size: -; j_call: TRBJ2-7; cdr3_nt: TGTGCCAGATGGGGACAGAACATTCCCCATTACGAGCAGTACTTC; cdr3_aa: CARWGQNIPHYEQYF
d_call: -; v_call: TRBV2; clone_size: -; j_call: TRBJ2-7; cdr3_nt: TGTGCCAGCAGTGAAACCCCCAGGGCCTTCTACGAGCAGTACTTC; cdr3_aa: CASSETPRAFYEQYF
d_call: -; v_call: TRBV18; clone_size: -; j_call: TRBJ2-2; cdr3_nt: TGTGCCAGCTCACCAAAGAGGGATGGAACCGGGGAGCTGTTTTTT; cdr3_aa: CASSPKRDGTGELFF
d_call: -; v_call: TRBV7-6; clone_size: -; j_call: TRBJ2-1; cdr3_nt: TGTGCCAGCAGCTTATTAGGGGGTTTGAGGAACAATGAGCAGTTCTTC; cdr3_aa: CASSLLGGLRNNEQFF
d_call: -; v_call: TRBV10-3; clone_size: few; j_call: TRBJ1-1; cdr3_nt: TGTGCCATCAGTGAGTCCCCGGGACATGAAGCTTTCTTT; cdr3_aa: CAISESPGHEAFF
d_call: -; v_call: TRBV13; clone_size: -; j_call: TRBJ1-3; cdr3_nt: TGTGCCAGCAGCTTAAGTCGGGGAGATCCTGCTGGAAACACCATATATTTT; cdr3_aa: CASSLSRGDPAGNTIYF
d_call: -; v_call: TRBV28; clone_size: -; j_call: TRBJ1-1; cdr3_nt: TGTGCCACCTCAAGGGCAGGGGAGAACACTGAAGCTTTCTTT; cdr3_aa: CATSRAGENTEAFF
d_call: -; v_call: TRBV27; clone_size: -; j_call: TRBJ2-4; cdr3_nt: TGTGCCAGCAGTGGAAACCCGACAACCCAAAACATTCAGTACTTC; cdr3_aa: CASSGNPTTQNIQYF
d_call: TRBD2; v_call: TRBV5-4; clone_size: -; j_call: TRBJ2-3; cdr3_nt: TGTGCCAGCAGCCCTAGCGGGGCAGGAGATACGCAGTATTTT; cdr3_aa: CASSPSGAGDTQYF
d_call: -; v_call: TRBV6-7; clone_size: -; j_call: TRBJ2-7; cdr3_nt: TGTGCCAGCAGGTTTCCGGACTGGGATTTTTTGGGGATTTACGAGCAGTACTTC; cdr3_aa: CASRFPDWDFLGIYEQYF
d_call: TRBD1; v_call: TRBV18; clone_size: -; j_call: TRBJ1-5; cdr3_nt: TGTGCCAGCTCCCCAAACAGGGGGCAGGGACAGCCCCAGCATTTT; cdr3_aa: CASSPNRGQGQPQHF
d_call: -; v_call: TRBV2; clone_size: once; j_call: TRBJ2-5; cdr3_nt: TGTGCCAGCAGTGAATTTATGGCAAAAGAGACCCAGTACTTC; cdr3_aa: CASSEFMAKETQYF
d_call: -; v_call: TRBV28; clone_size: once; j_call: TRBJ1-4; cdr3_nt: TGTGCCAGCAGTCCGGCAGGGCTCGGAAAAAATGAAAAACTGTTTTTT; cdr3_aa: CASSPAGLGKNEKLFF
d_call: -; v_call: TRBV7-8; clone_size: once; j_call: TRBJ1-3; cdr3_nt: TGTGCCAGCAGCTTAGCTTGGAGGGTCTTCGGCTCTGGAAACACCATATATTTT; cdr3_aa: CASSLAWRVFGSGNTIYF
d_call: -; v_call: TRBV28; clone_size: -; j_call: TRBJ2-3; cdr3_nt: TGTGCCAGCAGCCGCCGAGGGAATACAGATACGCAGTATTTT; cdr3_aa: CASSRRGNTDTQYF
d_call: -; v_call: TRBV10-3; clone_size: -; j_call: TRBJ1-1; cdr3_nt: TGTGCCATCAGTGCCTACCGGGGGGGGAACACTGAAGCTTTCTTT; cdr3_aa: CAISAYRGGNTEAFF
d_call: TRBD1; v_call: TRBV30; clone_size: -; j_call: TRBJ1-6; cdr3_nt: TGTGCCTGGAGTCCCCGGGACAGGGGGATGAATAATTCACCCCTCCACTTT; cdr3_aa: CAWSPRDRGMNNSPLHF
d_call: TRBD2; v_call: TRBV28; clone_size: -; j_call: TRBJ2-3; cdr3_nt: TGTGCCAGCAGTTACCCCCTGGGACTAGCGGGGGCAGATACGCAGTATTTT; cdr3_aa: CASSYPLGLAGADTQYF
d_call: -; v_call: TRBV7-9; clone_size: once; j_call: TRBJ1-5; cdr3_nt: TGTGCCAGCAGCTTAGGCGGGGGCTACAATCAGCCCCAGCATTTT; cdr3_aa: CASSLGGGYNQPQHF
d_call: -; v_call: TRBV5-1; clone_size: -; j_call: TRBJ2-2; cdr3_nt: TGCGCCAGCAGACCCGGGAGCGCGAACACCGGGGAGCTGTTTTTT; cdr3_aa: CASRPGSANTGELFF
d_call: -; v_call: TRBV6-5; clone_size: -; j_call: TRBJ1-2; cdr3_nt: TGTGCCAGCAGTGGCGCCAGGGAAGTAGATGGCTACACCTTC; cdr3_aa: CASSGAREVDGYTF
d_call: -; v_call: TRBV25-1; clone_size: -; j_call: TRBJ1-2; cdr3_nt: TGTGCCAGCAGTGGGTGGGGGGGGCCGGGCTACACCTTC; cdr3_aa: CASSGWGGPGYTF
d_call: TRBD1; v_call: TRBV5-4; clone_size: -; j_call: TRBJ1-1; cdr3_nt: TGTGCCAGCAGCTTGGAACAGGGGGCTAACACTGAAGCTTTCTTT; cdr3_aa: CASSLEQGANTEAFF
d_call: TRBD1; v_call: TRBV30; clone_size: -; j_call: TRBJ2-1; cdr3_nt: TGTGCCTGGAGTGGACAGGGTAGGAATGAGCAGTTCTTC; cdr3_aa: CAWSGQGRNEQFF
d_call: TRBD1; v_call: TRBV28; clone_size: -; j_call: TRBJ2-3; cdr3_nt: TGTGCCAGCAGTTTACCCCTGGGACAGGGGGCGGATACGCAGTATTTT; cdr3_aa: CASSLPLGQGADTQYF
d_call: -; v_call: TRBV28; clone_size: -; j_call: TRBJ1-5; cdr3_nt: TGTGCCAGCAGTTTAACGGGGGGCAGCAATCAGCCCCAGCATTTT; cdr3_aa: CASSLTGGSNQPQHF
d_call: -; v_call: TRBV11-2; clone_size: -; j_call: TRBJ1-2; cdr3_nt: TGTGCCAGCAGCTTAGGATTTGCGCAGGGGAACTATGGCTACACCTTC; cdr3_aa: CASSLGFAQGNYGYTF
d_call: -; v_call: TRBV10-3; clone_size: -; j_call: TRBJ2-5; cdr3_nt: TGTGCCATCAGTGAGTCTCGGGAGACCCAGTACTTC; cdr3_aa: CAISESRETQYF
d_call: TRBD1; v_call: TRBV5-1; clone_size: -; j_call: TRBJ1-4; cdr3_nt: TGCGCCAGCAGCCCGCGAGGACAGGGGATTAATGAAAAACTGTTTTTT; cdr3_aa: CASSPRGQGINEKLFF
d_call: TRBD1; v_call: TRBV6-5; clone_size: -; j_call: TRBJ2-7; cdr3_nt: TGTGCCAGCAGTTACACGACAGGGGGCCGCTACGAGCAGTACTTC; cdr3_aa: CASSYTTGGRYEQYF
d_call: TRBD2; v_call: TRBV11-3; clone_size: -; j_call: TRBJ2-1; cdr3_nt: TGTGCCAGCAGCTTAGGATTCCTAGCGGGAGGGCCATACAATGAGCAGTTCTTC; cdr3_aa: CASSLGFLAGGPYNEQFF
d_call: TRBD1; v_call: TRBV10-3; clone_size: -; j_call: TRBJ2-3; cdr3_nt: TGTGCCATCAGTGGGGGGACAGGGATCACAGATACGCAGTATTTT; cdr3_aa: CAISGGTGITDTQYF
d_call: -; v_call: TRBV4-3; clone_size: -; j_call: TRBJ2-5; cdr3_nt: TGCGCCAGCAGCCAAGACCCCCTTGGGCAGGAGACCCAGTACTTC; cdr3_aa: CASSQDPLGQETQYF
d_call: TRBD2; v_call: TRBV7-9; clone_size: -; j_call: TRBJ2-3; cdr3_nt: TGTGCCAGCAGCCTCAGAGAGCGGGGCCTCCTAGATACGCAGTATTTT; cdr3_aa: CASSLRERGLLDTQYF
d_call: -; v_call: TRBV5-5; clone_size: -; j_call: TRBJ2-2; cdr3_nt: TGTGCCAGCAGCTTTACCGGGGAGGAGCTGTTTTTT; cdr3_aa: CASSFTGEELFF
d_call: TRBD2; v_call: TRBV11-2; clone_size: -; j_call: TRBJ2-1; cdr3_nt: TGTGCCAGCAGCTTAAGGACTAGCGGGATAGGCAATGAGCAGTTCTTC; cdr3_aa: CASSLRTSGIGNEQFF
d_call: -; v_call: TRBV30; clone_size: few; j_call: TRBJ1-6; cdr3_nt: TGTGCCTGGGGGGACACCCTTAATTCACCCCTCCACTTT; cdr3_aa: CAWGDTLNSPLHF
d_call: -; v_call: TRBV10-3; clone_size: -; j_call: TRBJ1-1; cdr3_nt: TGTGCCATCAATCCAGGAAACACTGAAGCTTTCTTT; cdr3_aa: CAINPGNTEAFF
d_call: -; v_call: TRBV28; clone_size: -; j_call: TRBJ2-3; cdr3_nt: TGTGCCAGCAGATCATGGGGCGGGGGCGAGCGTCAAACTAGCACAGATACGCAGTATTTT; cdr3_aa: CASRSWGGGERQTSTDTQYF
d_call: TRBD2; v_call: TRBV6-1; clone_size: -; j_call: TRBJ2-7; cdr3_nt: TGTGCCAGCAGTGAATCTAGCGGGAGTGTCTACGAGCAGTACTTC; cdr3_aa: CASSESSGSVYEQYF
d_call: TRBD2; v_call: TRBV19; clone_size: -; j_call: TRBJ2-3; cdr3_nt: TGTGCCAGTAGTATAGAGCGGGAGACAGATACGCAGTATTTT; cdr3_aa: CASSIERETDTQYF
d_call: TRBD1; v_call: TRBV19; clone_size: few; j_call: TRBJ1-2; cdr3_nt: TGTGCCAGTAAAGTAGGGACAGGGGTTTCTGGTGGCTACACCTTC; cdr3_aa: CASKVGTGVSGGYTF